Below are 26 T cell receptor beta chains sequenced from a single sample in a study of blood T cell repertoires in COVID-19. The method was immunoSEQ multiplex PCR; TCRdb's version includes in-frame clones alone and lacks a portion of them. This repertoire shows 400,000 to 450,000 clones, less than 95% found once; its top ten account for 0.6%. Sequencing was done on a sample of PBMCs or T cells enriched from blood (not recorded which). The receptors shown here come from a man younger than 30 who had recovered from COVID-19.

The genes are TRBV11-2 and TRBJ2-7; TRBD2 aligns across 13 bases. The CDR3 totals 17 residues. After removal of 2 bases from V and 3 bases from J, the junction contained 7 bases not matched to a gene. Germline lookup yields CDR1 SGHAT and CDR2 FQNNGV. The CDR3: CASSLTTGLAGSYEQYF. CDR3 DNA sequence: TGTGCCAGCAGCTTAACTACGGGACTAGCGGGAAGCTACGAGCAGTACTTC.

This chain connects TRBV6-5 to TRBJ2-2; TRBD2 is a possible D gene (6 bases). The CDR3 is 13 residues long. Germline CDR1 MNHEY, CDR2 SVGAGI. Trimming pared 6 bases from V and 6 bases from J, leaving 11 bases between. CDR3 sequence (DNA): TGTGCCAGCAGCAGGACGGGGGCCGGGGAGCTGTTTTTT. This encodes CASSRTGAGELFF.

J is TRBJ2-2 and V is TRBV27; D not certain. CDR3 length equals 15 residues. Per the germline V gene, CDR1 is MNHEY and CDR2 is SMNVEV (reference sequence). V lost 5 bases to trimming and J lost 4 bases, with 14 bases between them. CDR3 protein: CASSLNPSGTGELFF. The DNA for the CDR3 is TGTGCCAGCAGTCTTAACCCCTCCGGCACCGGGGAGCTGTTTTTT.

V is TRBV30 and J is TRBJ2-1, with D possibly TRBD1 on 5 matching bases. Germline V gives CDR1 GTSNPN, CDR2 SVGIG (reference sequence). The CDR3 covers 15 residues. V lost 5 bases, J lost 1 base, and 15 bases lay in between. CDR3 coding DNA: TGTGCCTGGGGAAGGGGTTCGGGTTCCTACAATGAGCAGTTCTTC. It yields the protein CAWGRGSGSYNEQFF.

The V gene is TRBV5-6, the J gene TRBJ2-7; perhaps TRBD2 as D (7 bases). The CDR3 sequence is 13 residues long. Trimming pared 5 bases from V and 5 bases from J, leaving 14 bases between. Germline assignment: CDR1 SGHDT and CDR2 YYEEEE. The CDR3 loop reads CASSLWGGDEQYF. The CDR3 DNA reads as TGTGCCAGCAGTCTTTGGGGGGGCGACGAGCAGTACTTC.

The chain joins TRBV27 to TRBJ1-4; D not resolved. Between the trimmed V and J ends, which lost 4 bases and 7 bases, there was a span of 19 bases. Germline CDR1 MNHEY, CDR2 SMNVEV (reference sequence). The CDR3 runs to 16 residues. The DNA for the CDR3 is TGTGCCAGCAGTTCCGACCTCGCGGGGAGAAGTGAAAAACTGTTTTTT. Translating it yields CASSSDLAGRSEKLFF.

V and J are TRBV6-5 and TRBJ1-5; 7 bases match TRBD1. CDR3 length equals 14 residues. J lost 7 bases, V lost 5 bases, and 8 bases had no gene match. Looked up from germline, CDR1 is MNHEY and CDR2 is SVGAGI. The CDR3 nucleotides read TGTGCCAGCAGTCGTAACAGGGGAACGCAGCCCCAGCATTTT. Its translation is CASSRNRGTQPQHF.

The CDR3 is CASIGLAANTGELFF. The CDR3 nucleotides are TGTGCCTCCATAGGACTAGCGGCGAACACCGGGGAGCTGTTTTTT. The chain joins TRBV2 to TRBJ2-2, with 10 bases matching TRBD2. The CDR3 covers 15 residues. Germline V gene data show CDR1 as SNHLY and CDR2 as FYNNEI. V dropped 11 bases and J dropped 0; count of bases not matched to a gene: 6.

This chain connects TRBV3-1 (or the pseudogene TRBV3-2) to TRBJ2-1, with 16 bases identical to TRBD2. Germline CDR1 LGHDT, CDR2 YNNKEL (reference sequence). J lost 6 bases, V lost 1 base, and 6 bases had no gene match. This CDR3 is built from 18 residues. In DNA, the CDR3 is TGTGCCAGCAGCCAAGGCGGGACTAGCGGGAGGGCGGGCAATGAGCAGTTCTTC. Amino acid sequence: CASSQGGTSGRAGNEQFF.

DNA for the CDR3: TGTGCCACCAGAAGAAAGACAGGACAGCTAGCGGACCCCTACGAGCAGTACTTC. Residues: CATRRKTGQLADPYEQYF. This chain connects TRBV15 to TRBJ2-7; possibly TRBD2 for D (7 bases). Germline CDR1 is LNHNV and CDR2 is YYDKDF (reference sequence). The CDR3 runs to 18 residues. Trimming pared 6 bases from V and 2 bases from J, leaving 26 bases between.

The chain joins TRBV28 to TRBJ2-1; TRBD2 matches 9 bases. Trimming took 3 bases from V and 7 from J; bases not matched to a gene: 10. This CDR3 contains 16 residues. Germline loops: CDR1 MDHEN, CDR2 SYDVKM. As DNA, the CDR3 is TGTGCCAGCAGTTTGACTAGCGGAGGAGTTAATAATGAGCAGTTCTTC. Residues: CASSLTSGGVNNEQFF.

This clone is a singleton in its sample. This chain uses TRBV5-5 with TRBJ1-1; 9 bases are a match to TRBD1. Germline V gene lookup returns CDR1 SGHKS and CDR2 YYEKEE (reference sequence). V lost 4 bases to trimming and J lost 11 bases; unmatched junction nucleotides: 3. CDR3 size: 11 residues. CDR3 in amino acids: CASSTGGPAFF. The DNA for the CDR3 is TGTGCCAGCAGCACAGGGGGCCCTGCTTTCTTT. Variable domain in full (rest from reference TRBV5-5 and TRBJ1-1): DAGVTQSPTHLIKTRGQQVTLRCSPISGHKSVSWYQQVLGQGPQFIFQYYEKEERGRGNFPDRFSARQFPNYSSELNVNALLLGDSALYLCASSTGGPAFFGQGTRLTVV.

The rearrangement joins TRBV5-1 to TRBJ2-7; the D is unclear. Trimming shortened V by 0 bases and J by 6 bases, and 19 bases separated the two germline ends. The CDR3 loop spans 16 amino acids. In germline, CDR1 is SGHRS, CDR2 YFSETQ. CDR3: CASSLELAARLPEQYF. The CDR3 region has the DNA TGCGCCAGCAGCTTGGAGCTGGCGGCTAGGCTCCCCGAGCAGTACTTC.

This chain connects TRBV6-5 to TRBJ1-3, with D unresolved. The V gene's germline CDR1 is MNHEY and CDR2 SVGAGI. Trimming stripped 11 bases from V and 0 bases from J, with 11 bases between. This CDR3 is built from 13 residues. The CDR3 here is CAGVADSGNTIYF. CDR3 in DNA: TGTGCCGGCGTCGCGGACTCTGGAAACACCATATATTTT.

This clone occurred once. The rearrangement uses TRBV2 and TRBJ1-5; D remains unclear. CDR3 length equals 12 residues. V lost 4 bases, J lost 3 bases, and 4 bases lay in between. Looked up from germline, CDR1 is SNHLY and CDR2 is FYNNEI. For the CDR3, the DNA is TGTGCCAGCAGTGTCCACAATCAGCCCCAGCATTTT. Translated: CASSVHNQPQHF.

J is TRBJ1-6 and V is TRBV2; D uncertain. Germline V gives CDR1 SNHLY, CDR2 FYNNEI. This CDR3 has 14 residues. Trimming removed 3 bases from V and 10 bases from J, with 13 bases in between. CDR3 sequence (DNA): TGTGCCAGCAGTGAGTTGGGAGTGCGGTCACCCCTCCACTTT. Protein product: CASSELGVRSPLHF.

The CDR3 is CASSHVRDRGRPQHF. The CDR3 DNA follows: TGCGCCAGCAGCCACGTCCGGGACAGGGGGAGGCCCCAGCATTTT. This chain connects TRBV4-1 to TRBJ1-5; 11 nucleotides match TRBD1. Germline V CDR1 and CDR2: MGHRA, YSYEKL. There are 15 residues in the CDR3. V gave up 3 bases and J gave up 9 bases; unmatched junction bases: 7.

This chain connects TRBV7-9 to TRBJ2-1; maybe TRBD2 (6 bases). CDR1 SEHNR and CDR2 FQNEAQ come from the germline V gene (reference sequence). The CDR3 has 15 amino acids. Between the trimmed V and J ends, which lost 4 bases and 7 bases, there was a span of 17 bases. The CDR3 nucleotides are TGTGCCAGCAGCTCCCAGACTAGTCCCACGAATGAGCAGTTCTTC. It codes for CASSSQTSPTNEQFF.

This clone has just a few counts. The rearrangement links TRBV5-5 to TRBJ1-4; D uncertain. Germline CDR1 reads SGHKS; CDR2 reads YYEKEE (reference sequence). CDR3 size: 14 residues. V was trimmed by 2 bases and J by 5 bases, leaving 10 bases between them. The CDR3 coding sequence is TGTGCCAGCAGCTTTGTTTTTTTAAATGAAAAACTGTTTTTT. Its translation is CASSFVFLNEKLFF.

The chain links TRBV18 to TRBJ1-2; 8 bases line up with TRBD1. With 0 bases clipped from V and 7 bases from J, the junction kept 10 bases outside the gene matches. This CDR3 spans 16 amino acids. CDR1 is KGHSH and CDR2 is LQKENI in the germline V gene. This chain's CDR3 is CASSPPGGQGAPGYTF. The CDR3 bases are TGTGCCAGCTCACCACCGGGAGGGCAGGGGGCGCCTGGCTACACCTTC.

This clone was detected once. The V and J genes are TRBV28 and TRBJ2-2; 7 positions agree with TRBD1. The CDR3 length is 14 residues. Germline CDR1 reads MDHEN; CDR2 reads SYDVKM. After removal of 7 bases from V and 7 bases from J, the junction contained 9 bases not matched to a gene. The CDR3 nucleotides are TGTGCCAGCACCTTACAGGGGTATGACGGGGAGCTGTTTTTT. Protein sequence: CASTLQGYDGELFF. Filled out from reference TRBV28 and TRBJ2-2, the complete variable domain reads DVKVTQSSRYLVKRTGEKVFLECVQDMDHENMFWYRQDPGLGLRLIYFSYDVKMKEKGDIPEGYSVSREKKERFSLILESASTNQTSMYLCASTLQGYDGELFFGEGSRLTVL.

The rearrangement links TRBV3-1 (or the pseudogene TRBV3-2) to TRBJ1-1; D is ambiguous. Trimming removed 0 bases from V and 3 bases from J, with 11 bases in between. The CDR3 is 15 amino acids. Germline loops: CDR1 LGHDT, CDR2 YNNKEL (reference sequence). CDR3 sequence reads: CASSQDVGRYTEAFF. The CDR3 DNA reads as TGTGCCAGCAGCCAAGATGTTGGCAGATACACTGAAGCTTTCTTT.

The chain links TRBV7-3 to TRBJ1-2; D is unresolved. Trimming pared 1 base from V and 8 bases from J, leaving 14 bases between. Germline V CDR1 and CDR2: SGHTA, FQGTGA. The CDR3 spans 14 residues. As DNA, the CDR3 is TGTGCCAGCAGCTTAAATCCCGGGATAGGCGGCTACACCTTC. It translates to CASSLNPGIGGYTF.

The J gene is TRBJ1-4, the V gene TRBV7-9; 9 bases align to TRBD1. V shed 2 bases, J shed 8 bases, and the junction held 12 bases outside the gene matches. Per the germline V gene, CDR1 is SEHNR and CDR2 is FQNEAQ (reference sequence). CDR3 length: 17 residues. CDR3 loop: CASSLFVVTTGGEKLFF. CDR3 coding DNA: TGTGCCAGCAGCTTATTTGTGGTAACAACAGGGGGCGAAAAACTGTTTTTT.

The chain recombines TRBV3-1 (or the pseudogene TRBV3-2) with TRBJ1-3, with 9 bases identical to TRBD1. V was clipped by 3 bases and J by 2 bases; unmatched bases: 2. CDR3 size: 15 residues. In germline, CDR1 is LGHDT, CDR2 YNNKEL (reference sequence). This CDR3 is CASSHRQGAGNTIYF. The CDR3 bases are TGTGCCAGCAGCCACCGACAGGGGGCTGGAAACACCATATATTTT.

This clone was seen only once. The CDR3, as DNA: TGCAGCGGCTCCGGGACAGGGGACACTGAAGCTTTCTTT. This gives the protein CSGSGTGDTEAFF. V and J are TRBV29-1 and TRBJ1-1; 10 bases line up with TRBD1. The V gene's germline CDR1 is SQVTM and CDR2 ANQGSEA. The length of the CDR3 is 13 residues. The trim removed 7 bases at V and 3 bases at J, leaving 5 bases unmatched.